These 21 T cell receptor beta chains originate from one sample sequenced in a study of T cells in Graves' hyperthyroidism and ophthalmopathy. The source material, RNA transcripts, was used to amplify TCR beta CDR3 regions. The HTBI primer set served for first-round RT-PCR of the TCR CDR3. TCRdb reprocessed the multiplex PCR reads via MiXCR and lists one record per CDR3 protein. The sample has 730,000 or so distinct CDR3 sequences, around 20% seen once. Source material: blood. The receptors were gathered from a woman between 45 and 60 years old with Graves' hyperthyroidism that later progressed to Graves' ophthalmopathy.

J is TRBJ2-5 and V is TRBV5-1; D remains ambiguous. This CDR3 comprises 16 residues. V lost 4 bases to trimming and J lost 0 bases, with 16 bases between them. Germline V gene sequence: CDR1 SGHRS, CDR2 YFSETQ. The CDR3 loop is CASSPMIGGNQETQYF. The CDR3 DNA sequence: TGCGCCAGCAGCCCCATGATCGGTGGCAACCAAGAGACCCAGTACTTC. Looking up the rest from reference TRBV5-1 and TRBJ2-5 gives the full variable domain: KAGVTQTPRYLIKTRGQQVTLSCSPISGHRSVSWYQQTPGQGLQFLFEYFSETQRNKGNFPGRFSGRQFSNSRSEMNVSTLELGDSALYLCASSPMIGGNQETQYFGPGTRLLVL.

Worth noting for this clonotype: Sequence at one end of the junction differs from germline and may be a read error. CDR3 amino acids: CASSQNTGVGTKAFF. The CDR3 DNA is TGTGCCAGCAGCCAAAACACAGGGGTCGGCACTAAAGCTTTCTTT. The J gene is TRBJ1-1, the V gene TRBV14; 7 bases agree with TRBD1. Germline V gene data show CDR1 as SGHDN and CDR2 as FVKESK. The CDR3 length is 15 residues. Supplemented by reference TRBV14 and TRBJ1-1, the full variable domain reads EAGVTQFPSHSVIEKGQTVTLRCDPISGHDNLYWYRRVMGKEIKFLLHFVKESKQDESGMPNNRFLAERTGGTYSTLKVQPAELEDSGVYFCASSQNTGVGTKAFFGQGTRLTVV.

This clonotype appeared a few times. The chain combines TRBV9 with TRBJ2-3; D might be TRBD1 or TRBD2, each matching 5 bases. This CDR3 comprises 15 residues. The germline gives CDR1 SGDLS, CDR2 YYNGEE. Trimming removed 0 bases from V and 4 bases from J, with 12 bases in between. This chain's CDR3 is CASSVAGAASDTQYF. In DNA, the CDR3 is TGTGCCAGCAGCGTAGCCGGGGCTGCCTCAGATACGCAGTATTTT. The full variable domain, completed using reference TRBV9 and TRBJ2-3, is DSGVTQTPKHLITATGQRVTLRCSPRSGDLSVYWYQQSLDQGLQFLIQYYNGEERAKGNILERFSAQQFPDLHSELNLSSLELGDSALYFCASSVAGAASDTQYFGPGTRLTVL.

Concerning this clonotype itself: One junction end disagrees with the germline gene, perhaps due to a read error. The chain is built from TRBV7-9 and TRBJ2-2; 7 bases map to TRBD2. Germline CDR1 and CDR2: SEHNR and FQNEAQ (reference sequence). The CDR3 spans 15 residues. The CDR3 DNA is TGTGCCGGCAGCTCGGGACTACCCAGTACCGGGGAGCTGTTTTTT. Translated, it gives CAGSSGLPSTGELFF.

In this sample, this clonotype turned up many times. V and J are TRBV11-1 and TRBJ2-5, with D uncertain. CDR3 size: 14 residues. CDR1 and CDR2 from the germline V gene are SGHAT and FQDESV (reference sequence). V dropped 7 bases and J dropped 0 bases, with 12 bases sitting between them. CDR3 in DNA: TGTGCCAGCACCCCATGGGTAGACCAAGAGACCCAGTACTTC. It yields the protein CASTPWVDQETQYF.

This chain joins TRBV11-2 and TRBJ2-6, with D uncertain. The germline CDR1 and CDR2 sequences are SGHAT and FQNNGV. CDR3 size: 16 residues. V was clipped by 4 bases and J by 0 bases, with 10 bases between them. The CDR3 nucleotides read TGTGCCAGCAGCTACGGCAGCAGCTCTGGGGCCAACGTCCTGACTTTC. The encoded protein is CASSYGSSSGANVLTF.

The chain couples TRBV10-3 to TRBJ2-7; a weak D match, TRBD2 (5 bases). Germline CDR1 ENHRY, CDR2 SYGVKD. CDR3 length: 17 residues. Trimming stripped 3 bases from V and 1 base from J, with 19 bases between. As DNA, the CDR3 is TGTGCCATCAGTGACTCCGCCCAGGCGGGTAAATCCTACGAGCAGTACTTC. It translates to CAISDSAQAGKSYEQYF.

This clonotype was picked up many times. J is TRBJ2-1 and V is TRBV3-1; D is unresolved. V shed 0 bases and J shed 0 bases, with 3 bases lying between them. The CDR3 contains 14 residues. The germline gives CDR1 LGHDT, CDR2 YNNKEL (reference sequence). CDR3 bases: TGTGCCAGCAGCCAAGATTACTCCTACAATGAGCAGTTCTTC. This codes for CASSQDYSYNEQFF.

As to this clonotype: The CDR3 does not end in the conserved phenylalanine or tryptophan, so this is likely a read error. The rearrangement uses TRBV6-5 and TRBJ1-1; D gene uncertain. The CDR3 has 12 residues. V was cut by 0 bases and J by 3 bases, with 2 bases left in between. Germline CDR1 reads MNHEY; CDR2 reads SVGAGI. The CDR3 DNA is TGTGCCAGCAGTTACTCGGACACTGAAGCTTTCCTT. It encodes CASSYSDTEAFL.

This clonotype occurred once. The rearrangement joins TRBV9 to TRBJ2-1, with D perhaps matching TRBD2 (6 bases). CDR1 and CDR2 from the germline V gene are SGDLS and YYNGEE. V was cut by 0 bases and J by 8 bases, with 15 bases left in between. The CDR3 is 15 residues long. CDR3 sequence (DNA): TGTGCCAGCAGCGTAGCATTGGCCGGGGGATATGAGCAGTTCTTC. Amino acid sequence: CASSVALAGGYEQFF.

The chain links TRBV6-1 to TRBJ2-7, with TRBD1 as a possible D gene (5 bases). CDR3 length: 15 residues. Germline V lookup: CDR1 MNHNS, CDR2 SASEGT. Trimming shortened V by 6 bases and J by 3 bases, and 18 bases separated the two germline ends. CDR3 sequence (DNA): TGTGCCAGCAGACCCCCAGGGTCGGGTATCTACGAGCAGTACTTC. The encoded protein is CASRPPGSGIYEQYF.

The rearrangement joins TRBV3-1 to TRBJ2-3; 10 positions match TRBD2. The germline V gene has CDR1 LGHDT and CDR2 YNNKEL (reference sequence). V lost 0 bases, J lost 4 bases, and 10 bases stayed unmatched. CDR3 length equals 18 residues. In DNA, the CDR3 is TGTGCCAGCAGCCAAGATGGCTCGGGACTAGCGAGGGCAGATACGCAGTATTTT. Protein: CASSQDGSGLARADTQYF.

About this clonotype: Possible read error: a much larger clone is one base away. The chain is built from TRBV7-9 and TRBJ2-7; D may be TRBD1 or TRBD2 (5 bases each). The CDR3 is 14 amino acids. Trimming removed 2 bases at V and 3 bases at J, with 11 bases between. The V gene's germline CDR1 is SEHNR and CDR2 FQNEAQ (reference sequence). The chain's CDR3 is CASSLRGRLYEQYF. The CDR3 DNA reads TGTGCCAGCAGCTTACGGGGCAGGCTCTACGAGCAGTACTTC.

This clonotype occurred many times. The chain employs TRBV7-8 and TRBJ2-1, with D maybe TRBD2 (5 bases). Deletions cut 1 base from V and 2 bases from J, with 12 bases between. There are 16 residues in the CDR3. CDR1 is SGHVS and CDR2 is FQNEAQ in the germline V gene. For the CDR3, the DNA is TGTGCCAGCAGCTTAGTGGGCCGGGGTCCCTACAATGAGCAGTTCTTC. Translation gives CASSLVGRGPYNEQFF.

Written as DNA, the CDR3 is TGTGCCAGTAGTGGGCGGCCTAATGAAAAACTGTTTTTT. Residues: CASSGRPNEKLFF. The chain links TRBV19 to TRBJ1-4; D is uncertain. From germline, CDR1 is LNHDA and CDR2 SQIVND (reference sequence). The length of the CDR3 is 13 residues. The V end was cut by 5 bases, the J end by 3 bases, with 7 bases between.

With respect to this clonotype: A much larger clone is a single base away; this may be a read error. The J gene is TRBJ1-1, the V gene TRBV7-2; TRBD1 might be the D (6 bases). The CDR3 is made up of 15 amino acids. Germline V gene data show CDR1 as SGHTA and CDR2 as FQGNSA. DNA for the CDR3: TGTGTCAGCAGCCAGGGACACCGGACGGGCACTGAAGCTTTCTTT. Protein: CVSSQGHRTGTEAFF. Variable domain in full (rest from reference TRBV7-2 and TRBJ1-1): GAGVSQSPSNKVTEKGKDVELRCDPISGHTALYWYRQSLGQGLEFLIYFQGNSAPDKSGLPSDRFSAERTGGSVSTLTIQRTQQEDSAVYLCVSSQGHRTGTEAFFGQGTRLTVV.

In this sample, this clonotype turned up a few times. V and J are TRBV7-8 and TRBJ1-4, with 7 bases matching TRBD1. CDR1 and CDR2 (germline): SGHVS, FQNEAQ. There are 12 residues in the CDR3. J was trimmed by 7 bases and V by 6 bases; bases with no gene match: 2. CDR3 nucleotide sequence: TGTGCCAGCAGAGACAGGGTTGAAAAACTGTTTTTT. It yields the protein CASRDRVEKLFF.

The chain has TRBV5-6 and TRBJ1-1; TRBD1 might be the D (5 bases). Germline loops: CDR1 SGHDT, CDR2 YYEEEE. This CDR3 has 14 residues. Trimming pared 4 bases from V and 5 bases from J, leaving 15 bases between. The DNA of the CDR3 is TGTGCCAGCAGCGGGGGACCGTTGAGGACTGAAGCTTTCTTT. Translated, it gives CASSGGPLRTEAFF.

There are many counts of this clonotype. The CDR3 DNA sequence: TGTGCCAGTACAGGGATGAACTATGGCTACACCTTC. Translating gives CASTGMNYGYTF. V usage is TRBV19 and J usage is TRBJ1-2; D may be TRBD1 (5 bases). V was cut by 7 bases and J by 2 bases, with 8 bases left in between. The V gene's germline CDR1 is LNHDA and CDR2 SQIVND (reference sequence). The CDR3 consists of 12 residues.

DNA of the CDR3: TGTGCCAGCAGTTACGCCGTCAGGGTCTATAATTCACCCCTCCACTTT. Amino acid sequence: CASSYAVRVYNSPLHF. J is TRBJ1-6 and V is TRBV6-5; possible D gene TRBD1, 5 bases. V lost 2 bases, J lost 3 bases, and 11 bases lay in between. The germline CDR1 and CDR2 sequences are MNHEY and SVGAGI. This CDR3 region has 16 residues.

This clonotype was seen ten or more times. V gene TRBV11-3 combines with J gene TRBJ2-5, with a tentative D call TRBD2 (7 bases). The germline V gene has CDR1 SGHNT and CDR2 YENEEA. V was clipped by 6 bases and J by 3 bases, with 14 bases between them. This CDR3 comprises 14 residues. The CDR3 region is CASSGGGLEETQYF. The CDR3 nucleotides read TGTGCCAGCAGTGGCGGGGGCCTGGAAGAGACCCAGTACTTC. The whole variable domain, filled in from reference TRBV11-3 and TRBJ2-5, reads EAGVVQSPRYKIIEKKQPVAFWCNPISGHNTLYWYLQNLGQGPELLIRYENEEAVDDSQLPKDRFSAERLKGVDSTLKIQPAELGDSAVYLCASSGGGLEETQYFGPGTRLLVL.